This entry features one TCR beta chain sequence. This entry belongs to a study of monozygotic twins with inflammatory bowel disease. Following a re-call of the 5' RACE reads, TCRdb has one entry per CDR3 protein and lacks DNA. This table holds some 400,000 distinct CDR3 sequences. Blood was drawn at 2.5 ml per donor. CDR1 is SGHKS and CDR2 is YYEKEE in the germline V gene (reference sequence). The CDR3 contains 17 residues. The chain couples TRBV5-5 to TRBJ2-7; TCRdb returns TRBD1, unconfirmable since there is no DNA. The clonotype was recovered from a human donor with ulcerative colitis or Crohn's disease, or a healthy co-twin of an affected twin (not recorded which). What was sequenced was blood. CDR3 region: CASSRDPVTGGVGWQYF.